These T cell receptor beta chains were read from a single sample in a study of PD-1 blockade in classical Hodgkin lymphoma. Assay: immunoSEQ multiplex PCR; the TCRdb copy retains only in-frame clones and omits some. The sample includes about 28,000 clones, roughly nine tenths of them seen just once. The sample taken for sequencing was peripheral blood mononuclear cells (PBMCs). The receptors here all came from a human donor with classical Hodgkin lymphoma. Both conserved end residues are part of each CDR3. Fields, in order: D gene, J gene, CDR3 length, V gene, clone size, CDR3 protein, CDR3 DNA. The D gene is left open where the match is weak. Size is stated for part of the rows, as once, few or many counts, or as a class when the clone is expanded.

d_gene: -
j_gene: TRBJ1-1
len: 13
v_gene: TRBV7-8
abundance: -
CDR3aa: CASRVRVSTEAFF
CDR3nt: TGTGCCAGCAGGGTCAGGGTAAGCACTGAAGCTTTCTTT

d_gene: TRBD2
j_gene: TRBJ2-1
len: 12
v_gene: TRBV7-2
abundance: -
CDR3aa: CASSREGNEQFF
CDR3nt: TGTGCCAGCAGCCGGGAGGGAAATGAGCAGTTCTTC

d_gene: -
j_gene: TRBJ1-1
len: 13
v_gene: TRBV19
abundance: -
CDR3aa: CASSTTENTEAFF
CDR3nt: TGTGCCAGTAGTACGACAGAGAACACTGAAGCTTTCTTT

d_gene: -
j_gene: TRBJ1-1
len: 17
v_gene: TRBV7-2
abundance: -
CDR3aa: CASLKGPRQNIDTEAFF
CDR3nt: TGTGCCAGCTTGAAGGGACCCAGACAAAATATTGACACTGAAGCTTTCTTT

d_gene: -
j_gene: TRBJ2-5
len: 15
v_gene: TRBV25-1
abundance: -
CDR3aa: CASSESGRRAETQYF
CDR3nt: TGTGCCAGCAGTGAATCGGGACGGCGAGCAGAGACCCAGTACTTC

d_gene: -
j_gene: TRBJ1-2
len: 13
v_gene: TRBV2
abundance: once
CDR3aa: CASSEGGRYGYTF
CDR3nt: TGTGCCAGCAGTGAAGGGGGGAGGTATGGCTACACCTTC

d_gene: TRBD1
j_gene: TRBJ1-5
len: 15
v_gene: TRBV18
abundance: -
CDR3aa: CASSPAGGSNQPQHF
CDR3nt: TGTGCCAGCTCACCAGCAGGGGGAAGCAATCAGCCCCAGCATTTT

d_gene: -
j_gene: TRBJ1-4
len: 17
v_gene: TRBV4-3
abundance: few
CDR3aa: CASSQDGGGRANEKLFF
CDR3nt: TGCGCCAGCAGCCAAGATGGGGGGGGGCGGGCTAATGAAAAACTGTTTTTT

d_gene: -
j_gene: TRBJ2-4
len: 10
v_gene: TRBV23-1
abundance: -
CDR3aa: CASRPNIQYF
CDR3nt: TGCGCCAGCAGGCCAAACATTCAGTACTTC

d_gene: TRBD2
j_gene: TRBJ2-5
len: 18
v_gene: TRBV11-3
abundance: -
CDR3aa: CASSLGLAGSPVQETQYF
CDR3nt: TGTGCCAGCAGCTTAGGGCTAGCGGGGTCCCCCGTCCAAGAGACCCAGTACTTC

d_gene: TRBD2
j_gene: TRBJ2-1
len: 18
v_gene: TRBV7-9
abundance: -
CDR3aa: CASSPRLAGRVSYNEQFF
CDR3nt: TGTGCCAGCAGCCCAAGACTAGCGGGAAGAGTCTCCTACAATGAGCAGTTCTTC

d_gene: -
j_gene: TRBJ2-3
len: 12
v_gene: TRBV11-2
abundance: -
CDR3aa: CASSLMSETQYF
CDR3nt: TGTGCCAGCAGCTTAATGAGCGAGACGCAGTATTTT

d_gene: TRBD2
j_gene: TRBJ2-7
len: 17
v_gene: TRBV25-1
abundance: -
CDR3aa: CASSQTPGGLAGVEQYF
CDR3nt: TGTGCCAGCAGCCAAACCCCCGGGGGGCTAGCGGGAGTCGAGCAGTACTTC

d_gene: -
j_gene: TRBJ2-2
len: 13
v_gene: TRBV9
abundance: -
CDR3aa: CASSPLSTGELFF
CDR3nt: TGTGCCAGCAGCCCCCTTAGCACCGGGGAGCTGTTTTTT

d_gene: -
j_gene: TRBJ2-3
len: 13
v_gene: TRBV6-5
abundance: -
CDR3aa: CASSRGYTDTQYF
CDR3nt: TGTGCCAGCAGTCGAGGATACACAGATACGCAGTATTTT

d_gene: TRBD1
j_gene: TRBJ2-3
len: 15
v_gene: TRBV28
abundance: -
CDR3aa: CASSLRQGRRDTQYF
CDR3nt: TGTGCCAGCAGTTTAAGACAGGGCAGGAGAGATACGCAGTATTTT

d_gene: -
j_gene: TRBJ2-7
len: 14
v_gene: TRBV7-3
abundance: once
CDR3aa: CASSPGLPPYEQYF
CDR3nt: TGTGCCAGCAGCCCTGGGCTGCCACCCTACGAGCAGTACTTC

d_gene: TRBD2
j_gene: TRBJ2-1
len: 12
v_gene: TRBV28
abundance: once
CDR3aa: CASSLPGLEQFF
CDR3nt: TGTGCCAGCAGCCTACCGGGACTAGAGCAGTTCTTC

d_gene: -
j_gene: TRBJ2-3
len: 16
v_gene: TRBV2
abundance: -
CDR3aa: CASREGTAASTDTQYF
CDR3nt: TGTGCCAGCAGGGAAGGGACCGCGGCTAGCACAGATACGCAGTATTTT

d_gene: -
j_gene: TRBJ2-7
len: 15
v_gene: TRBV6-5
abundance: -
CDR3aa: CASSYDTRSSYEQYF
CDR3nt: TGTGCCAGCAGTTACGACACCAGAAGCTCCTACGAGCAGTACTTC

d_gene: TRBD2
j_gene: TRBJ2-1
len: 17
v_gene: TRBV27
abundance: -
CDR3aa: CASSTSQRELSFYEQFF
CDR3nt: TGTGCCAGCAGTACCAGCCAGCGGGAGTTAAGTTTCTATGAGCAGTTCTTC

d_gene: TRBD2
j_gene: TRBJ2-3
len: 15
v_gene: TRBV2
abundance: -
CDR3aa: CASRTAGSSTDTQYF
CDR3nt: TGTGCCAGCAGGACAGCGGGGAGTAGCACAGATACGCAGTATTTT

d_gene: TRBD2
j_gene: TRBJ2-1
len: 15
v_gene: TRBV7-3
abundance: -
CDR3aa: CASSPGLAGYNEQFF
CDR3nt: TGTGCCAGCAGCCCGGGGCTAGCGGGATACAATGAGCAGTTCTTC

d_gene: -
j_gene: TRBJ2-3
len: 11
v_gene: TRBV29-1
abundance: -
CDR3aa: CSVVSTDTQYF
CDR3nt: TGCAGCGTTGTTAGCACAGATACGCAGTATTTT

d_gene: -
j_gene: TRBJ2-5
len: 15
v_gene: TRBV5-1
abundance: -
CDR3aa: CASSLGSGGQETQYF
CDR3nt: TGCGCCAGCAGCTTGGGGAGTGGAGGCCAAGAGACCCAGTACTTC

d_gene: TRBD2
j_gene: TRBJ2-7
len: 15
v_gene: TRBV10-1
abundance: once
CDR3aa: CASSAGTSGSYEQYF
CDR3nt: TGCGCCAGCAGTGCGGGGACTAGCGGGAGCTACGAGCAGTACTTC

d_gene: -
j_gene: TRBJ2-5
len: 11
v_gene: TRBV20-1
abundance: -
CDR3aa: CSARRAGNQYF
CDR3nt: TGCAGTGCGCGAAGAGCAGGGAACCAGTACTTC

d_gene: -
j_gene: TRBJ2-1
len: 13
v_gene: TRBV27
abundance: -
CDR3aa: CASSLGIYNEQFF
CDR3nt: TGTGCCAGCAGTTTAGGGATCTACAATGAGCAGTTCTTC